This T cell receptor beta chain was recorded in a study of post-analysis software for immune sequencing data. The overall study: Both relapsing-remitting and secondary progressive multiple sclerosis featured among the disease courses, as did progressive-relapsing multiple sclerosis.

Tagging with unique molecular identifiers was a feature of the TCR beta cDNA libraries. Yield was roughly 0.5 million cDNA molecules from roughly 0.93 to 9.6 million T cells. TCRdb recomputed calls from the PCR reads with MiXCR, one row per CDR3 protein. This sample has fewer than 600,000 distinct CDR3 sequences, with roughly 45% found just once. This clonotype was seen only once. The material sequenced was blood. The sequence was obtained from a girl under 18 with multiple sclerosis.

CDR3 amino acids: CASSQLGLGFTDTQYF. In DNA, the CDR3 is TGTGCCAGCAGCCAATTAGGACTAGGCTTCACAGATACGCAGTATTTT. The chain has TRBV14 and TRBJ2-3; 7 bases are shared with TRBD2. Germline V CDR1 and CDR2: SGHDN, FVKESK. Trimming took 2 bases from V and 2 from J; bases not matched to a gene: 7. The CDR3 is 16 amino acids.